This TCR beta chain appears in the sequencing data of a study of regulatory T cells in long-lasting Graves disease. The CDR3 spans 14 residues. Germline V gene data show CDR1 as KGHDR and CDR2 as SFDVKD. The V and J ends lost 5 bases and 6 bases respectively, with 15 bases between them. Sample time point: persistent/refractory GD, antithyroid drugs over 5 years with positive TRAb. With RNA extracted from PBMCs as input, the TCR library was made. In this sample, this clonotype turned up many times. The authors built TCR beta libraries using iRepertoire HTBI primers and Arm-PCR of CDR3 regions. Methods used by the authors: From all samples, identification returned some 15 TRBJ and around 62 TRBV segments. Using its own MiXCR run on the multiplex PCR reads, TCRdb lists one record per CDR3 protein. These V and J calls rely on TCRdb rather than the paper's analysis. The sample has almost 350,000 distinct CDR3 sequences; around 20% are singletons.

V is TRBV24-1 and J is TRBJ1-1; maybe TRBD1 (6 bases). This clonotype was obtained from a female donor with Graves disease. Source: peripheral blood mononuclear cells (PBMCs), taken when the disease was refractory, from a patient treated with antithyroid drugs. The CDR3 sequence is CATSAPGTIAEAFF. The CDR3 DNA reads as TGTGCCACCAGTGCCCCCGGGACAATTGCTGAAGCTTTCTTT.